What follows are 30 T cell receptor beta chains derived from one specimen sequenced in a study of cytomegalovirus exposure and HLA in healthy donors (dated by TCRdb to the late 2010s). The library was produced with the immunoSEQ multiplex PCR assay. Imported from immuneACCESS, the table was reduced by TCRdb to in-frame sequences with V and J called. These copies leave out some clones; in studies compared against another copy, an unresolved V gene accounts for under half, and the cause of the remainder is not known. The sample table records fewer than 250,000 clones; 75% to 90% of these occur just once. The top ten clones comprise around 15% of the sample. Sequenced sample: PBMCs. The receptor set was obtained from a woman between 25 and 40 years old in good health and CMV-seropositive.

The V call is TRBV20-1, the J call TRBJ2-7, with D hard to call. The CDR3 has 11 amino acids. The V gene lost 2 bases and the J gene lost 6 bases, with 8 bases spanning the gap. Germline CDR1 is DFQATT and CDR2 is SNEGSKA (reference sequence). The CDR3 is CSARLQVEQYF. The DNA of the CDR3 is TGCAGTGCTAGACTGCAGGTCGAGCAGTACTTC.

The CDR3 nucleotides are TGTGCCAGTACCGCCTTAGGGGGTAGGTATGGCTACACCTTC. Translation gives CASTALGGRYGYTF. The chain couples TRBV9 to TRBJ1-2; D possibly corresponds to TRBD1 (6 bases). The CDR3 loop spans 14 amino acids. Trimming took off 8 bases at V and 5 bases at J, with 19 bases between the two ends. Germline lookup yields CDR1 SGDLS and CDR2 YYNGEE.

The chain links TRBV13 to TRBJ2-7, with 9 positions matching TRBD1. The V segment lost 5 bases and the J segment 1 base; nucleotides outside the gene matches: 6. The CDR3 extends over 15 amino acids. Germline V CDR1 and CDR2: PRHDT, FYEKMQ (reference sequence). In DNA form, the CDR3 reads TGTGCCAGCAGCGCCGGGACAGGGAAGTCCTACGAGCAGTACTTC. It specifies CASSAGTGKSYEQYF.

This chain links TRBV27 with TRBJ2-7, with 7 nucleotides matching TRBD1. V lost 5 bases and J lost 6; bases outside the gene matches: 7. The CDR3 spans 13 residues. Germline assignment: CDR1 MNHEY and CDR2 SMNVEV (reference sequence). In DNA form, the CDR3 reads TGTGCCAGCAGTGCATCGACAGGGCGCGAGCAGTACTTC. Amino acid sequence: CASSASTGREQYF.

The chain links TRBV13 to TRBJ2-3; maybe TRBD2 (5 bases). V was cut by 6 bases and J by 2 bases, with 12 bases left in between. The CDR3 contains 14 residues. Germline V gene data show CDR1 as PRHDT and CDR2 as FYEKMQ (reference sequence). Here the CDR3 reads CASSLAALTDTQYF. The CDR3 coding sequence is TGTGCCAGCAGTCTAGCAGCCCTCACAGATACGCAGTATTTT.

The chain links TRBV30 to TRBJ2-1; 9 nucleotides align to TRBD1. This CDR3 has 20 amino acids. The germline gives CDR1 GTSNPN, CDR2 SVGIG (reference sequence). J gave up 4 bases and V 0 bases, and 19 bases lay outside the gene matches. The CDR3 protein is CAWSVFVLDRDRALYNEQFF. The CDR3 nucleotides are TGTGCCTGGAGTGTATTTGTATTGGACCGGGACAGGGCCCTGTACAATGAGCAGTTCTTC. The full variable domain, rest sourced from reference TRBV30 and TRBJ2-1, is SQTIHQWPATLVQPVGSPLSLECTVEGTSNPNLYWYRQAAGRGLQLLFYSVGIGQISSEVPQNLSASRPQDRQFILSSKKLLLSDSGFYLCAWSVFVLDRDRALYNEQFFGPGTRLTVL.

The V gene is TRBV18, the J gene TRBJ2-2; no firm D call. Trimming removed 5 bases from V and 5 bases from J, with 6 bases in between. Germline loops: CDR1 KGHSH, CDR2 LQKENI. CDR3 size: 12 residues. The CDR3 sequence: CASSSPTGELFF. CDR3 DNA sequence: TGTGCCAGCTCATCTCCTACCGGGGAGCTGTTTTTT.

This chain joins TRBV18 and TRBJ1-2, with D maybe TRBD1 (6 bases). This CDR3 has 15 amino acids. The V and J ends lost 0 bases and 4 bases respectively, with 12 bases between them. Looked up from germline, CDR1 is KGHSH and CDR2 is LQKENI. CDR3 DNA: TGTGCCAGCTCACCACCCTCAGGGGAAAGCTATGGCTACACCTTC. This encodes CASSPPSGESYGYTF.

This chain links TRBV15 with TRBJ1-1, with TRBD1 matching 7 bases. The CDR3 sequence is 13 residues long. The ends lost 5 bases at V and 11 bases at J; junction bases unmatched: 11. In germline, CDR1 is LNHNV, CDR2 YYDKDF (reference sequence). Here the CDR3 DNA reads TGTGCCACCAGCTCCAGGGGGTCGGGGAGGGCTTTCTTT. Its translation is CATSSRGSGRAFF.

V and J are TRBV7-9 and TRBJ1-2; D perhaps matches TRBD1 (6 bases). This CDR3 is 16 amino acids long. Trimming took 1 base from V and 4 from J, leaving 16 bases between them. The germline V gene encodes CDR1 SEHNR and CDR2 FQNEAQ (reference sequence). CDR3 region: CASSLGTVQLIYGYTF. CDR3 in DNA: TGTGCCAGCAGCTTAGGGACAGTACAATTAATCTATGGCTACACCTTC.

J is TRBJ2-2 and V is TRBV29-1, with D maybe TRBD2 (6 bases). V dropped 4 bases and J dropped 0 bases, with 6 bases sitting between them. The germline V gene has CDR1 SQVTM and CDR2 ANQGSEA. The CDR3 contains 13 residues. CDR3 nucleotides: TGCAGCGTTGGGGACTCGAACACCGGGGAGCTGTTTTTT. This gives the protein CSVGDSNTGELFF.

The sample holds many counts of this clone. The CDR3 nucleotides read TGTGCCAGCTCACCACGAGAGACCCAGTACTTC. This gives the protein CASSPRETQYF. This chain connects TRBV18 to TRBJ2-5; no reliable D call. V was shortened by 1 base and J by 4 bases, with 1 base between the two germline ends. Germline assignment: CDR1 KGHSH and CDR2 LQKENI. There are 11 residues in the CDR3.

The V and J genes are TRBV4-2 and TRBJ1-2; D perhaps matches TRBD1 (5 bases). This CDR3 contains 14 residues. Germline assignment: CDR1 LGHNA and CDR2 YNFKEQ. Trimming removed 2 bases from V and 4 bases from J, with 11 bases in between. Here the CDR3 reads CASSQKSGSYGYTF. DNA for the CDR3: TGTGCCAGCAGCCAAAAGTCAGGGTCCTATGGCTACACCTTC.

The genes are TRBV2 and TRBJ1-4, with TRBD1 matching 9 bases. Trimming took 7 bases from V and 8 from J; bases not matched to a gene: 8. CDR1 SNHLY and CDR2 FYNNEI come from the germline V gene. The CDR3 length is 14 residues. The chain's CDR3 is CASNAGTGIEKLFF. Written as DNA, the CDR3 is TGTGCCAGCAACGCCGGGACAGGGATAGAAAAACTGTTTTTT.

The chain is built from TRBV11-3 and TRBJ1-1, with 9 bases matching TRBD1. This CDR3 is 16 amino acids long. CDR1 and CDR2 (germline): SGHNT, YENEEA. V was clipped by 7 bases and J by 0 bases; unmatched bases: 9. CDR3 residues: CASTRDRAKMNTEAFF. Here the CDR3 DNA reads TGTGCCAGCACCCGGGACAGGGCCAAAATGAACACTGAAGCTTTCTTT.

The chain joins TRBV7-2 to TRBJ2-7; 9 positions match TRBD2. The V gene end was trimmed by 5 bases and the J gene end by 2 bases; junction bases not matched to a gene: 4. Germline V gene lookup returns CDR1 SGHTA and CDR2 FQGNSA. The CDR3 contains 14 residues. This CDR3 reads CASSPVAGAYEQYF. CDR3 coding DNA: TGTGCCAGCAGCCCCGTAGCGGGAGCCTACGAGCAGTACTTC.

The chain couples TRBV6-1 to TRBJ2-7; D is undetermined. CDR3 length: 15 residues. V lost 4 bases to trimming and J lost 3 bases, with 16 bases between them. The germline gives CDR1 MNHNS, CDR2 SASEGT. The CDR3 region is CASSVKTGPHYEQYF. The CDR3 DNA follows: TGTGCCAGCAGTGTTAAAACCGGGCCACACTACGAGCAGTACTTC.

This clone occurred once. The CDR3 DNA reads as TGTGCCAGTAGTATTGGACGGATCCAAGAGACCCAGTACTTC. Amino acids: CASSIGRIQETQYF. The chain recombines TRBV19 with TRBJ2-5; D not resolved. V gave up 3 bases and J gave up 1 base, with 9 bases separating them. CDR1 is LNHDA, CDR2 SQIVND, per germline (reference sequence). This CDR3 region has 14 residues.

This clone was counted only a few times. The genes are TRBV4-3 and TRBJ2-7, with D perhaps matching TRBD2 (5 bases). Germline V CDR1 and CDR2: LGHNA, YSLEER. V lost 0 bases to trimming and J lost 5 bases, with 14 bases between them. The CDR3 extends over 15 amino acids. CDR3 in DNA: TGCGCCAGCAGCCAAGATTTTCGAGGGTACGACGAGCAGTACTTC. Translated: CASSQDFRGYDEQYF.

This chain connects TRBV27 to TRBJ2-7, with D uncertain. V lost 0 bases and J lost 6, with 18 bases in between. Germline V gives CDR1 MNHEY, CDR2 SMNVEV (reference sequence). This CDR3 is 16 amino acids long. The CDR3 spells CASSLSFTGLPSEQYF. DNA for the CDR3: TGTGCCAGCAGTTTATCTTTTACTGGCTTGCCGTCCGAGCAGTACTTC.

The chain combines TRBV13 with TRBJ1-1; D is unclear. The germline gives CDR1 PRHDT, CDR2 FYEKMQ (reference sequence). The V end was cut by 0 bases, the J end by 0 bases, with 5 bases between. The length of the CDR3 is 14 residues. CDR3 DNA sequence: TGTGCCAGCAGCTTAGGCCGCCTGAACACTGAAGCTTTCTTT. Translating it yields CASSLGRLNTEAFF.

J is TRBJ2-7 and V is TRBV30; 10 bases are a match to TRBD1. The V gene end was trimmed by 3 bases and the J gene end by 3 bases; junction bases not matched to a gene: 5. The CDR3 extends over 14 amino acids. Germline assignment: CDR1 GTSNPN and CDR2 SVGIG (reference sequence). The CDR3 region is CAWSPGTGDYEQYF. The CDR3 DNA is TGTGCCTGGAGCCCCGGGACAGGGGACTACGAGCAGTACTTC.

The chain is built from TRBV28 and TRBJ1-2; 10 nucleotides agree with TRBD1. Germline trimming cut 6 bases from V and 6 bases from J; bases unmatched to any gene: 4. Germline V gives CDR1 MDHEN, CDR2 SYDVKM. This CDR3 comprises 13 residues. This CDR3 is CASRRGQGDGYTF. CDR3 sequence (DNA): TGTGCCAGCAGGCGTGGACAGGGGGATGGCTACACCTTC.

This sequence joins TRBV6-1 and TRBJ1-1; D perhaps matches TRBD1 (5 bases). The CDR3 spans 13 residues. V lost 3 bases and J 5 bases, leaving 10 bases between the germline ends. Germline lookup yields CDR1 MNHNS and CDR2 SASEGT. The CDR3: CASSDREMTEAFF. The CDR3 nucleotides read TGTGCCAGCAGTGACAGGGAAATGACTGAAGCTTTCTTT.

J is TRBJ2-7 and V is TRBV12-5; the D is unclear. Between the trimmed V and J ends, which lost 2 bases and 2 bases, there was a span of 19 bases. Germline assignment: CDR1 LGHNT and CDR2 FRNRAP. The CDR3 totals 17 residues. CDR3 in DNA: TGTGCTAGTGGTTTGCCCCCTTCGGTGGGCAGTACCTACGAGCAGTACTTC. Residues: CASGLPPSVGSTYEQYF.

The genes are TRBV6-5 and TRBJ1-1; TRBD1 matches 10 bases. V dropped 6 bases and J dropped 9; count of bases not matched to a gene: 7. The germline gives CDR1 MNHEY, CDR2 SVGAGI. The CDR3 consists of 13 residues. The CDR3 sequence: CASRRTGGTKAFF. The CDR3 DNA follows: TGTGCCAGCAGACGGACAGGGGGAACCAAAGCTTTCTTT.

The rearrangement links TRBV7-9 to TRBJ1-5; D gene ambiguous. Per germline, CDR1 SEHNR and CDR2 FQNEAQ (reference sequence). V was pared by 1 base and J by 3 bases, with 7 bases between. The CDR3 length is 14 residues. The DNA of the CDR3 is TGTGCCAGCAGCTTAGGGGAGTACAATCAGCCCCAGCATTTT. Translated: CASSLGEYNQPQHF.

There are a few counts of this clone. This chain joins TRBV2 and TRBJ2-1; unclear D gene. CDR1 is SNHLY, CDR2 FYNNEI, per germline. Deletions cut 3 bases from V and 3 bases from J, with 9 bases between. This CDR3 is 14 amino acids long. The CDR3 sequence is CASSDRTNYNEQFF. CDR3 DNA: TGTGCCAGCAGTGACAGGACGAACTACAATGAGCAGTTCTTC.

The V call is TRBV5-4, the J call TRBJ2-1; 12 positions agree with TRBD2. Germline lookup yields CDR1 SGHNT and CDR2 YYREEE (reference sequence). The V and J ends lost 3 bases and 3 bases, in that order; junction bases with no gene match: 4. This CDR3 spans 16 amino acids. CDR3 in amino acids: CASSSSGRAHYNEQFF. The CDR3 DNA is TGTGCCAGCAGCTCTAGCGGGAGGGCCCACTACAATGAGCAGTTCTTC.

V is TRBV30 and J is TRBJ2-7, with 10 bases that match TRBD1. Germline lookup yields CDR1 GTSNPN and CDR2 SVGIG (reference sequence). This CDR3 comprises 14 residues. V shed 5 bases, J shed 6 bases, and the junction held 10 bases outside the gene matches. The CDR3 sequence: CAWRRQGAGGEQYF. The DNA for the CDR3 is TGTGCCTGGCGACGACAGGGGGCAGGAGGCGAGCAGTACTTC.